The sequence of this TCR beta chain was determined in a study of blood T cell repertoires in COVID-19. The table came from immunoSEQ multiplex PCR; TCRdb's copy has only in-frame clones and leaves some out. Of 230,000 or so clones in the sample, around 80% are singletons; the top ten hold around 2.4%. Germline loops: CDR1 LGHNT, CDR2 FRNRAP. V dropped 1 base and J dropped 5 bases, with 11 bases sitting between them. The CDR3 runs to 14 residues. The chain is built from TRBV12-5 and TRBJ2-5; D not certain. The clonotype comes from a man aged 40-49 years who had recovered from COVID-19. Sequencing was performed on peripheral blood. The CDR3 region is CASGLGAPVETQYF. The CDR3 DNA is TGTGCTAGTGGTTTGGGGGCGCCGGTGGAGACCCAGTACTTC. The whole variable domain, filled in from reference TRBV12-5 and TRBJ2-5, reads DARVTQTPRHKVTEMGQEVTMRCQPILGHNTVFWYRQTMMQGLELLAYFRNRAPLDDSGMPKDRFSAEMPDATLATLKIQPSEPRDSAVYFCASGLGAPVETQYFGPGTRLLVL.